This passage covers 29 T cell receptor beta chains from one sample sequenced in a study of response to subunit inactivated influenza vaccine (dated by TCRdb to 2016 to 2019). Library preparation was by RT-PCR. Reads for this sample came from an Illumina HiSeq 2500. TCRdb took the public reads, trimmed them with fastp at Q25, ran MiXCR for clone calling and kept in-frame beta chains. Duplicate CDR3 protein sequences are folded into a single record with the most common DNA and genes. The sample records 650,000 to 800,000 distinct CDR3 sequences, approximately 15% of which are singletons. In total, the top ten clones hold around 7.3% of the sample. Sequenced material: PBMCs from blood, taken around two weeks before vaccination. Every receptor here comes from a man between 50 and 59 years old who received an inactivated influenza vaccine. Donor details come from another sample of the same person, matched by shared clones.

In its sample, this clonotype was seen a few times. The rearrangement links TRBV11-2 to TRBJ2-7; possibly TRBD1 for D (6 bases). Trimming stripped 5 bases from V and 2 bases from J, with 13 bases between. The length of the CDR3 is 14 residues. CDR1 and CDR2 from the germline V gene are SGHAT and FQNNGV. The DNA of the CDR3 is TGTGCCAGCAGCCTAGGGGACACCGCCTACGAGCAGTACTTC. Its protein is CASSLGDTAYEQYF.

This clonotype was seen repeatedly, ten times or more. The chain recombines TRBV4-2 with TRBJ2-5, with 10 bases fitting TRBD2. Trimming at V came to 3 bases and at J to 5 bases, leaving 9 bases not matched to a gene. The germline V gene encodes CDR1 LGHNA and CDR2 YNFKEQ. The length of the CDR3 is 16 residues. The DNA of the CDR3 is TGTGCCAGCAGCCACCTCCTAGCGGGGGTGGTTGAGACCCAGTACTTC. It codes for CASSHLLAGVVETQYF.

This clonotype was observed a handful of times. The CDR3 loop is CASRPGHSETQYF. CDR3 DNA: TGCGCCAGCAGACCTGGCCACAGCGAGACCCAGTACTTC. The rearrangement links TRBV5-1 to TRBJ2-5, with unresolved D. The CDR3 is 13 residues long. The germline V gene has CDR1 SGHRS and CDR2 YFSETQ. V gave up 5 bases and J gave up 5 bases, with 13 bases separating them.

There are a few counts of this clonotype. The rearrangement uses TRBV20-1 and TRBJ2-1, with TRBD1 matching over 10 bases. The CDR3 sequence is 13 residues long. V trimming: 7 bases; J trimming: 7 bases; junction bases outside the gene matches: 7. CDR1 and CDR2 (germline): DFQATT, SNEGSKA (reference sequence). The CDR3 region has the DNA TGCAGTGGCGGGACAGGGGAAAGAAATGAGCAGTTCTTC. Its protein product is CSGGTGERNEQFF.

This clonotype was found a few times. V is TRBV20-1 and J is TRBJ2-7; D not resolved. V was trimmed by 5 bases and J by 7 bases, leaving 9 bases between them. In germline, CDR1 is DFQATT, CDR2 SNEGSKA (reference sequence). The CDR3 runs to 10 residues. The CDR3 region has the DNA TGCAGTGCTTTAGAAAGGGAGCAGTACTTC. Translation: CSALEREQYF.

This clonotype showed up just a few times. The rearrangement joins TRBV20-1 to TRBJ2-1; 7 bases map to TRBD2. Germline V gene sequence: CDR1 DFQATT, CDR2 SNEGSKA (reference sequence). There are 14 residues in the CDR3. V gave up 0 bases and J gave up 11 bases; unmatched junction bases: 10. In nucleotides, the CDR3 is TGCAGTGCTAGAGAAAGCGGGGCCGCCTCTCAGCAGTTCTTC. Translation: CSARESGAASQQFF.

This rearrangement joins TRBV20-1 to TRBJ2-5; 7 nucleotides agree with TRBD2. The V segment lost 0 bases and the J segment 4 bases; nucleotides outside the gene matches: 11. The germline V gene has CDR1 DFQATT and CDR2 SNEGSKA (reference sequence). The CDR3 has 16 amino acids. The CDR3 nucleotides are TGCAGTGCTAGAGAACCTACCGGGACTACGCCAGAGACCCAGTACTTC. It translates to CSAREPTGTTPETQYF.

The genes are TRBV20-1 and TRBJ1-3; no reliable D call. The germline CDR1 and CDR2 sequences are DFQATT and SNEGSKA (reference sequence). The CDR3 consists of 16 residues. Trimming shortened V by 1 base and J by 0 bases, and 13 bases separated the two germline ends. CDR3 residues: CSARGLHTLSGNTIYF. DNA for the CDR3: TGCAGTGCTAGAGGGTTACATACCCTCTCTGGAAACACCATATATTTT.

Of note for this clonotype: At one of its ends the junction is not consistent with the germline gene, which may arise from a read error. The rearrangement joins TRBV20-1 to TRBJ2-3; D is possibly TRBD2 (5 bases). The CDR3 has 14 amino acids. Germline CDR1 and CDR2: DFQATT and SNEGSKA (reference sequence). CDR3 nucleotides: TGCAGTGCGGGGAAAACGGGGTTCACAGATACGCACTATTTT. Its protein is CSAGKTGFTDTHYF.

This clonotype was detected only a few times. The chain combines TRBV20-1 with TRBJ2-7, with D perhaps given as TRBD1 or TRBD2 (5 bases each). Trimming took off 3 bases at V and 2 bases at J, with 14 bases between the two ends. Germline V lookup: CDR1 DFQATT, CDR2 SNEGSKA (reference sequence). The CDR3 has 14 residues. Here the CDR3 reads CSASPGAHTYEQYF. The CDR3 DNA follows: TGCAGTGCTAGCCCCGGGGCCCATACCTACGAGCAGTACTTC.

The table lists this clonotype with a few counts. This chain uses TRBV7-2 with TRBJ2-3, with TRBD2 matching 11 bases. The V and J ends lost 1 base and 8 bases, in that order; junction bases with no gene match: 2. This CDR3 contains 14 residues. Germline CDR1 reads SGHTA; CDR2 reads FQGNSA. In DNA form, the CDR3 reads TGTGCCAGCAGCTTAGAACTAGCGGGAGTTACGCAGTATTTT. Its translation is CASSLELAGVTQYF.

This clonotype appeared many times. The rearrangement joins TRBV7-6 to TRBJ2-3, with 9 nucleotides matching TRBD2. V shed 5 bases, J shed 3 bases, and the junction held 6 bases outside the gene matches. CDR1 and CDR2 (germline): SGHVS, FNYEAQ. The CDR3 covers 15 residues. The DNA for the CDR3 is TGTGCCAGCAGCCTGGGACTAGCTAGGACAGATACGCAGTATTTT. Residues: CASSLGLARTDTQYF.

The rearrangement joins TRBV9 to TRBJ2-7; TRBD1 agrees at 10 bases. This CDR3 is built from 16 residues. Germline assignment: CDR1 SGDLS and CDR2 YYNGEE. V was pared by 4 bases and J by 2 bases, with 9 bases of the junction left unmatched. CDR3 sequence: CASSLHSGQGAYEQYF. The CDR3 DNA reads TGTGCCAGCAGCCTCCACTCTGGACAGGGGGCCTACGAGCAGTACTTC.

The chain recombines TRBV5-1 with TRBJ2-5, with D perhaps matching TRBD2 (6 bases). In germline, CDR1 is SGHRS, CDR2 YFSETQ. V was cut by 6 bases and J by 2 bases, with 17 bases left in between. This CDR3 spans 15 amino acids. CDR3 DNA sequence: TGCGCCAGCAATTGGGACTGGGGCACACAAGAGACCCAGTACTTC. Translation gives CASNWDWGTQETQYF.

The J gene is TRBJ2-3, the V gene TRBV5-1; unclear D gene. The CDR3 extends over 15 amino acids. V was clipped by 4 bases and J by 4 bases, with 16 bases between them. Germline values: CDR1 SGHRS, CDR2 YFSETQ. The CDR3 nucleotides read TGCGCCAGCAGCCCTCGGGTAGGGTTGCCAGATACGCAGTATTTT. Translation gives CASSPRVGLPDTQYF.

This clonotype turned up a few times. The V gene is TRBV7-2, the J gene TRBJ2-1; 9 nucleotides agree with TRBD2. Germline V lookup: CDR1 SGHTA, CDR2 FQGNSA. This CDR3 is built from 17 residues. Trimming took 5 bases from V and 0 from J; bases not matched to a gene: 8. The CDR3 sequence: CASSLQNSGSSYNEQFF. The CDR3, as DNA: TGTGCCAGCAGCCTACAAAATAGCGGGAGCTCCTACAATGAGCAGTTCTTC.

This rearrangement joins TRBV2 to TRBJ1-6, with D perhaps TRBD1 (6 bases). The CDR3 totals 15 residues. The germline V gene encodes CDR1 SNHLY and CDR2 FYNNEI. The V and J ends lost 6 bases and 5 bases respectively, with 14 bases between them. CDR3 in amino acids: CASSSLDRDNSPLHF. DNA of the CDR3: TGTGCCAGCAGCTCTCTGGACAGAGATAATTCACCCCTCCACTTT.

J is TRBJ2-1 and V is TRBV5-1; 7 bases are a match to TRBD2. V shed 0 bases, J shed 9 bases, and the junction held 9 bases outside the gene matches. The CDR3 spans 15 residues. Germline values: CDR1 SGHRS, CDR2 YFSETQ. The CDR3 DNA follows: TGCGCCAGCAGCTTGGAAGTCGGCGGGAGTGCTGAGCAGTTCTTC. Translation gives CASSLEVGGSAEQFF.

This rearrangement joins TRBV7-9 to TRBJ2-6; D gene ambiguous. V dropped 4 bases and J dropped 0 bases, with 10 bases sitting between them. The CDR3 runs to 16 residues. The germline V gene encodes CDR1 SEHNR and CDR2 FQNEAQ (reference sequence). The CDR3 region has the DNA TGTGCCAGCAGCTCTGGACGGAGCTCTGGGGCCAACGTCCTGACTTTC. As protein: CASSSGRSSGANVLTF.

This clonotype occurred a few times. The chain links TRBV7-6 to TRBJ2-7, with 9 bases aligning to TRBD1. The germline V gene encodes CDR1 SGHVS and CDR2 FNYEAQ. V lost 1 base to trimming and J lost 3 bases; unmatched junction nucleotides: 4. This CDR3 is 15 amino acids long. The CDR3 sequence: CASSLVGQGNYEQYF. The CDR3 DNA reads as TGTGCCAGCAGCTTAGTTGGACAGGGGAACTACGAGCAGTACTTC.

This clonotype has a handful of counts. The chain recombines TRBV15 with TRBJ2-1, with unresolved D. The CDR3 is 13 residues long. Germline CDR1 LNHNV, CDR2 YYDKDF (reference sequence). Between the trimmed V and J ends, which lost 1 base and 10 bases, there was a span of 11 bases. The chain's CDR3 is CATSRGTPIEQFF. CDR3 sequence (DNA): TGTGCCACCAGCAGAGGTACCCCCATCGAGCAGTTCTTC.

In its sample, this clonotype was seen a few times. CDR3 sequence reads: CASSRDRSSGNTIYF. CDR3 sequence (DNA): TGCGCCAGCAGCCGGGACAGGTCGTCTGGAAACACCATATATTTT. This chain uses TRBV4-3 with TRBJ1-3, with TRBD1 identical over 8 bases. Germline CDR1 LGHNA, CDR2 YSLEER. V shed 4 bases, J shed 1 base, and the junction held 3 bases outside the gene matches. This CDR3 region has 15 residues.

The rearrangement links TRBV6-2 or TRBV6-3 to TRBJ2-7; 8 nucleotides line up with TRBD2. The length of the CDR3 is 16 residues. The ends lost 0 bases at V and 6 bases at J; junction bases unmatched: 10. Germline assignment: CDR1 MNHEY and CDR2 SVGEGT. This chain's CDR3 is CASSYSPASGSGEQYF. CDR3 DNA: TGTGCCAGCAGTTACTCGCCGGCGAGCGGGAGCGGCGAGCAGTACTTC.

This clonotype was counted between two and nine times. The chain uses TRBV11-2 and TRBJ2-4, with 8 bases aligning to TRBD1. Germline assignment: CDR1 SGHAT and CDR2 FQNNGV. The length of the CDR3 is 15 residues. V gave up 3 bases and J gave up 3 bases; unmatched junction bases: 4. The CDR3 DNA is TGTGCCAGCAGCTTCCCTACAGGGGGCAAAAACATTCAGTACTTC. The encoded protein is CASSFPTGGKNIQYF.

The chain has TRBV20-1 and TRBJ2-7, with 7 nucleotides matching TRBD2. Germline V gives CDR1 DFQATT, CDR2 SNEGSKA (reference sequence). V was pared by 7 bases and J by 4 bases, with 7 bases of the junction left unmatched. This CDR3 has 12 residues. The CDR3: CSVPRGVYEQYF. DNA of the CDR3: TGCAGTGTTCCTCGGGGGGTTTACGAGCAGTACTTC.

This clonotype was detected a few times. The rearrangement joins TRBV7-8 to TRBJ2-7, with TRBD1 matching over 10 bases. The length of the CDR3 is 16 residues. Germline CDR1 reads SGHVS; CDR2 reads FQNEAQ. V lost 4 bases to trimming and J lost 2 bases; unmatched junction nucleotides: 8. CDR3 DNA sequence: TGTGCCAGCAGCTACGGACAGGGGGAAGGAACCTACGAGCAGTACTTC. It translates to CASSYGQGEGTYEQYF.

This clonotype was detected many times. The chain recombines TRBV5-1 with TRBJ1-1; TRBD1 matches 7 bases. CDR1 is SGHRS and CDR2 is YFSETQ in the germline V gene. The junction had 17 bases not matched to a gene; V was cut back by 3 bases and J by 9 bases. The CDR3 contains 16 residues. The CDR3: CASSSPDTRGKAQAFF. The CDR3 DNA is TGCGCCAGCAGCTCCCCTGATACCAGGGGGAAGGCACAAGCTTTCTTT. Drawing the rest from reference TRBV5-1 and TRBJ1-1, the complete variable domain is KAGVTQTPRYLIKTRGQQVTLSCSPISGHRSVSWYQQTPGQGLQFLFEYFSETQRNKGNFPGRFSGRQFSNSRSEMNVSTLELGDSALYLCASSSPDTRGKAQAFFGQGTRLTVV.

The CDR3: CASSPDRDPYNEQFF. In DNA form, the CDR3 reads TGTGCCAGCAGCCCCGACAGGGACCCCTACAATGAGCAGTTCTTC. The V call is TRBV4-2, the J call TRBJ2-1; 7 bases are shared with TRBD1. After removal of 4 bases from V and 2 bases from J, the junction contained 5 bases not matched to a gene. This CDR3 has 15 residues. The V gene's germline CDR1 is LGHNA and CDR2 YNFKEQ.

The V gene is TRBV2, the J gene TRBJ2-3, with 7 bases that match TRBD1. Germline V gives CDR1 SNHLY, CDR2 FYNNEI. The junction had 6 bases not matched to a gene; V was cut back by 6 bases and J by 3 bases. This CDR3 spans 14 amino acids. CDR3 amino acids: CASRDRPGTDTQYF. CDR3 coding DNA: TGTGCCAGCAGGGACAGGCCTGGGACAGATACGCAGTATTTT. Using reference TRBV2 and TRBJ2-3 for the parts outside the CDR3, the full variable domain is EPEVTQTPSHQVTQMGQEVILRCVPISNHLYFYWYRQILGQKVEFLVSFYNNEISEKSEIFDDQFSVERPDGSNFTLKIRSTKLEDSAMYFCASRDRPGTDTQYFGPGTRLTVL.